Listed below are T cell receptor beta chains from one sample, sequenced in a study of long-term antiretroviral therapy in people with HIV. The data were produced by immunoSEQ multiplex PCR, yet TCRdb's version contains in-frame clones alone and is incomplete. The sample contains under 45,000 clones, about 86% of which appear only once. The sample in question was unsorted PBMCs, obtained 1.2 years after starting antiretroviral therapy. These receptors all come from a woman between 50 and 59 years old with HIV. Each CDR3 is given with its conserved first and last residue. The order of the fields is clone size, V gene, D gene, J gene, CDR3 protein, CDR3 DNA. A D gene is named only where the DNA matches it firmly. Clone size, where shown, is once, few, many, or a class for clones that have expanded.

>NA|TRBV7-7|NA|TRBJ2-3
CASSPSGGPDTQYF
TGTGCTAGCAGCCCTTCCGGGGGGCCAGATACGCAGTATTTT
>NA|TRBV10-3|TRBD2|TRBJ2-3
CAISGTSEDTQYF
TGTGCCATCAGCGGGACTAGCGAAGATACGCAGTATTTT
>NA|TRBV7-9|TRBD1|TRBJ2-4
CASSLAGRGAKNIQYF
TGTGCCAGCAGCTTAGCCGGCAGGGGGGCCAAAAACATTCAGTACTTC
>NA|TRBV23-1|NA|TRBJ1-3
CASSSQWTAGSPVVFGNTIYF
TGCGCCAGCAGTTCACAGTGGACCGCAGGGAGCCCGGTCGTCTTTGGAAACACCATATATTTT
>NA|TRBV5-1|TRBD2|TRBJ2-2
CASSWLTSGLNTGELFF
TGCGCCAGCAGCTGGCTCACTAGCGGACTGAACACCGGGGAGCTGTTTTTT
>NA|TRBV2|TRBD1|TRBJ2-5
CASRGTAASVITQYF
TGTGCCAGCCGTGGGACAGCCGCCTCTGTGATAACCCAGTACTTC
>NA|TRBV5-1|NA|TRBJ1-1
CASSLAVGLNAEAFF
TGCGCCAGCAGCTTGGCTGTAGGGCTTAACGCTGAAGCTTTCTTT
>NA|TRBV18|NA|TRBJ2-7
CASSPRDGGFVYEQYF
TGTGCCAGCTCACCACGAGATGGGGGTTTCGTCTACGAGCAGTACTTC
>NA|TRBV11-2|TRBD2|TRBJ2-3
CASSLARRRGSTDTQYF
TGTGCCAGCAGCTTAGCTCGGCGGCGGGGGAGCACAGATACGCAGTATTTT
>NA|TRBV5-1|TRBD1|TRBJ2-2
CASSWTGGETGELFF
TGCGCCAGCAGCTGGACAGGGGGAGAAACCGGGGAGCTGTTTTTT
>NA|TRBV6-8|TRBD1|TRBJ1-2
CASSYPDRDPTIKHYGYTF
TGTGCCAGCAGTTACCCAGACAGGGATCCGACAATAAAACATTATGGCTACACCTTC
>medium-sized|TRBV6-5|TRBD1|TRBJ1-1
CASRVRTGGRTEAFF
TGTGCCAGCAGGGTAAGGACAGGGGGCAGGACTGAAGCTTTCTTT
>NA|TRBV11-3|NA|TRBJ2-7
CASSPNSAIMGEQYF
TGTGCCAGCAGCCCCAACTCTGCGATTATGGGCGAGCAGTACTTC
>NA|TRBV5-6|NA|TRBJ1-6
CASSLGGPDNSPLHF
TGTGCCAGCAGCTTGGGCGGACCCGATAATTCACCCCTCCACTTT
>NA|TRBV5-1|TRBD1|TRBJ1-5
CASSLQGERNQPQHF
TGCGCCAGCAGCCTGCAGGGGGAGAGGAATCAGCCCCAGCATTTT
>once|TRBV7-8|TRBD1|TRBJ1-2
CASSLRPGQGVSGYTF
TGTGCCAGCAGCCTACGGCCGGGACAGGGAGTTTCTGGCTACACCTTC